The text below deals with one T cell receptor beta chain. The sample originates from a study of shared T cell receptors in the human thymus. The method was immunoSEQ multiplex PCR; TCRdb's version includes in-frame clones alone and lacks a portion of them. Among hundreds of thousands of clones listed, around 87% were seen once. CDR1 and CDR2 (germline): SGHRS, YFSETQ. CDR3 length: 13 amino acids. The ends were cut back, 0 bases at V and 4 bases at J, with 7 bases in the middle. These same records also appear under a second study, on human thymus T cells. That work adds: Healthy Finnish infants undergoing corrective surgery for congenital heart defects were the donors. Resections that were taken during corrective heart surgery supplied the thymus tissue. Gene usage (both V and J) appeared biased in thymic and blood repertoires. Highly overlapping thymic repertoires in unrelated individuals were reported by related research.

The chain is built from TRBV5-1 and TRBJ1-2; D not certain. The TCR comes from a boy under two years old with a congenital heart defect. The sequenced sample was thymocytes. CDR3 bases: TGCGCCAGCAGCTTGGATACGGGCTATGGCTACACCTTC. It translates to CASSLDTGYGYTF.